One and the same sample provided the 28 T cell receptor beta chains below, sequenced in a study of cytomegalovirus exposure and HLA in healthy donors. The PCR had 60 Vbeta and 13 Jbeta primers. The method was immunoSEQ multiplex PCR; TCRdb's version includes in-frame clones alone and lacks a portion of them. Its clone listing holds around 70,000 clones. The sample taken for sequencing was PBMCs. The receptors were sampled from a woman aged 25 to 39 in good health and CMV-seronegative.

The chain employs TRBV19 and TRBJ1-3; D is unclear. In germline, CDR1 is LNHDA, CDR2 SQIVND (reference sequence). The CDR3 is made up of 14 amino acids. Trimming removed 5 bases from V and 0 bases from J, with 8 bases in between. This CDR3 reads CASSRSRSGNTIYF. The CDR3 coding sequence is TGTGCCAGTAGTCGCAGTCGCTCTGGAAACACCATATATTTT. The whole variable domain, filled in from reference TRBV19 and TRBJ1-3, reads DGGITQSPKYLFRKEGQNVTLSCEQNLNHDAMYWYRQDPGQGLRLIYYSQIVNDFQKGDIAEGYSVSREKKESFPLTVTSAQKNPTAFYLCASSRSRSGNTIYFGEGSWLTVV.

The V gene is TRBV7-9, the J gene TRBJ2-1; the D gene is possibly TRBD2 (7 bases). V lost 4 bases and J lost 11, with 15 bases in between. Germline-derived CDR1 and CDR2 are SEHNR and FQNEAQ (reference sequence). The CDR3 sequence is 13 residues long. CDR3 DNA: TGTGCCAGCAGCTGGGAGGGGGGGAGCAAGCAGTTCTTC. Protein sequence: CASSWEGGSKQFF.

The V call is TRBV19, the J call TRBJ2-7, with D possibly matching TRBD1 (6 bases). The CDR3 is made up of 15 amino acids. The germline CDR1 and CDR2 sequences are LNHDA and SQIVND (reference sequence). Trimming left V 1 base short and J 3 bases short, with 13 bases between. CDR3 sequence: CASSIAGTLVYEQYF. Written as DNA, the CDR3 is TGTGCCAGTAGTATAGCCGGGACACTGGTCTACGAGCAGTACTTC.

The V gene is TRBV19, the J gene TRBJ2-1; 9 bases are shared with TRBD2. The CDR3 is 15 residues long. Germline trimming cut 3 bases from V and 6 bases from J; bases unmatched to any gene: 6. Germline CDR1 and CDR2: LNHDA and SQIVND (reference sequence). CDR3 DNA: TGTGCCAGTAGTATTTTTAGCGGGAGTGGCAATGAGCAGTTCTTC. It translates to CASSIFSGSGNEQFF.

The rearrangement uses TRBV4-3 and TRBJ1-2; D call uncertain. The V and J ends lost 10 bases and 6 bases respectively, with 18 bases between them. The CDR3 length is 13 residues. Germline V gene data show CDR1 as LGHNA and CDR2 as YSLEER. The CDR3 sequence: CANFCSQTNGYTF. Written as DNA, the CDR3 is TGCGCCAACTTTTGCAGTCAAACTAATGGCTACACCTTC.

The CDR3 is CASSEYSGGGGYTF. The CDR3, as DNA: TGTGCCAGCAGTGAATACTCCGGAGGAGGTGGCTACACCTTC. V is TRBV25-1 and J is TRBJ1-2; D not certain. Germline V gives CDR1 MGHDK, CDR2 SYGVNS. CDR3 size: 14 residues. Trimming stripped 0 bases from V and 7 bases from J, with 12 bases between.

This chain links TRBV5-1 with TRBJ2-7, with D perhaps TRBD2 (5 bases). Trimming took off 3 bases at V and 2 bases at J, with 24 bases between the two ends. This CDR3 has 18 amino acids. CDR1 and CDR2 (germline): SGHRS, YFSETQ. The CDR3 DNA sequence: TGCGCCAGCAGCTCGCTGACAAGAGGGCAACAAGCCGCCTACGAGCAGTACTTC. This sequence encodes CASSSLTRGQQAAYEQYF.

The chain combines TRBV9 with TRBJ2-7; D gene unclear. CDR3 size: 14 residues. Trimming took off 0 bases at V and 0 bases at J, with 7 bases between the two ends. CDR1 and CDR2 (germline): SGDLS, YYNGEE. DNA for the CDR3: TGTGCCAGCAGCGTAGGGGCAGACTCCTACGAGCAGTACTTC. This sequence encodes CASSVGADSYEQYF.

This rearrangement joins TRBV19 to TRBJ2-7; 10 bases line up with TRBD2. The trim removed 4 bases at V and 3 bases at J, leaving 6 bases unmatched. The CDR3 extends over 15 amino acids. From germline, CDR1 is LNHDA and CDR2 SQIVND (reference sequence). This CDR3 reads CASSKTGTSVYEQYF. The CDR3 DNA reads TGTGCCAGTAGTAAAACCGGGACTAGCGTCTACGAGCAGTACTTC.

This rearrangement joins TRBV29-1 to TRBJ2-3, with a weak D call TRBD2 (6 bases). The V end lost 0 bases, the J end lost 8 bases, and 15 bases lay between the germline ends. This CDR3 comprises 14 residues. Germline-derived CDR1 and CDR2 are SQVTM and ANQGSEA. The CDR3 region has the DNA TGCAGCGTTGAAGAATTAACTAGGGGAGGTACGCAGTATTTT. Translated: CSVEELTRGGTQYF.

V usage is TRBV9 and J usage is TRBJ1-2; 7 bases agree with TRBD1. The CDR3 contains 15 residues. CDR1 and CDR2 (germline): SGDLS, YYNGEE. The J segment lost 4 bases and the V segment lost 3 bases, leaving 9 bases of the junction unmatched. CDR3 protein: CASSAQDRVGYGYTF. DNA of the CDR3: TGTGCCAGCAGCGCACAAGACAGGGTCGGCTATGGCTACACCTTC.

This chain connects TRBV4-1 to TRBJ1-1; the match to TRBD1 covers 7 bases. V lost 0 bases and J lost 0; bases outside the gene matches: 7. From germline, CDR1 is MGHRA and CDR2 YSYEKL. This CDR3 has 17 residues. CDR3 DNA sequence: TGCGCCAGCAGCCAAGAGCCGGGAGGGGGCTTGAACACTGAAGCTTTCTTT. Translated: CASSQEPGGGLNTEAFF.

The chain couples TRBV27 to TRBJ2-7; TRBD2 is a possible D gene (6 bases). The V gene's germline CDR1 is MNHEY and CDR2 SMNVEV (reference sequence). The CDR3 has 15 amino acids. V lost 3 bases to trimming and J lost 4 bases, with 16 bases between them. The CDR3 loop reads CASSFVGRERYEQYF. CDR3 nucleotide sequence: TGTGCCAGCAGTTTTGTGGGTCGGGAGAGGTACGAGCAGTACTTC.

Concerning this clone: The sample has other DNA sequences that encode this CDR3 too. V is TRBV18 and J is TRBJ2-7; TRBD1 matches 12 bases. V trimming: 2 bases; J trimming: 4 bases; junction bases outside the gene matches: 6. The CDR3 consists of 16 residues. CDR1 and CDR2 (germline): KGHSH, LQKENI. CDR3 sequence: CASSPGTGGFGYEQYF. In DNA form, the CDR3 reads TGTGCCAGCTCACCAGGGACAGGGGGCTTTGGGTACGAGCAGTACTTC.

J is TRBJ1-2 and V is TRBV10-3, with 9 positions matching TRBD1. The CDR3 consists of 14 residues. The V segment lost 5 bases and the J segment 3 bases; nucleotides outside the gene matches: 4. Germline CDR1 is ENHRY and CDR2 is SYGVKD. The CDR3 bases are TGTGCCATCAGTCAACAGGGGGCGGACTATGGCTACACCTTC. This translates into CAISQQGADYGYTF.

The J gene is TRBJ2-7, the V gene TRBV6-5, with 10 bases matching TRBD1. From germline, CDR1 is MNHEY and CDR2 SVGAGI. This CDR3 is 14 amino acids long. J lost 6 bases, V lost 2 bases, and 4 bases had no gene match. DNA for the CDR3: TGTGCCAGCAGTTACACCCGGGACAGGGGCGAGCAGTACTTC. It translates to CASSYTRDRGEQYF.

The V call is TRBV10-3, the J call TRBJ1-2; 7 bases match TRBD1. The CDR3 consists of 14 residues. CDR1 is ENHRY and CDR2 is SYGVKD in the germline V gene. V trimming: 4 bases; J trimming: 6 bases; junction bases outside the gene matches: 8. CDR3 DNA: TGTGCCATCAGTGCACACGGGACAGAAAATGGCTACACCTTC. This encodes CAISAHGTENGYTF.

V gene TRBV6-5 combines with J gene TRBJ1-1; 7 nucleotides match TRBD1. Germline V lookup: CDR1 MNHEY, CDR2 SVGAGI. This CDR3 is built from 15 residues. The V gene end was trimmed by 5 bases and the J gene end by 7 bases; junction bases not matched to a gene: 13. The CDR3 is CASSPGTVVGFEAFF. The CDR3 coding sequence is TGTGCCAGCAGTCCCGGGACAGTGGTCGGCTTTGAAGCTTTCTTT.

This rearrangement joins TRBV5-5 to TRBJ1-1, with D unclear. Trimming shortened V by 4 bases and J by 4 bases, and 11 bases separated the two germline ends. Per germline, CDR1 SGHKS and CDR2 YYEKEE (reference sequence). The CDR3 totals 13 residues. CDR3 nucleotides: TGTGCCAGCAGCCCCCCGGGAGGCACTGAAGCTTTCTTT. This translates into CASSPPGGTEAFF.

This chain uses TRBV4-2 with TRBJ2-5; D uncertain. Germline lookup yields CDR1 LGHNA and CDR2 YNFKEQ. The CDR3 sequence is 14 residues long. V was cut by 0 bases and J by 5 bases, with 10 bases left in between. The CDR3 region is CASSQDAIGETQYF. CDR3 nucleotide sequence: TGTGCCAGCAGCCAAGATGCCATCGGGGAGACCCAGTACTTC.

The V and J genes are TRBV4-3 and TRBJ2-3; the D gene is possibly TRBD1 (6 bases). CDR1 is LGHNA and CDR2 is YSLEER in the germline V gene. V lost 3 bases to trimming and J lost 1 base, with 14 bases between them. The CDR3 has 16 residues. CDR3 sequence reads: CASSHPTGIGTDTQYF. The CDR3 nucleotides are TGCGCCAGCAGCCACCCCACAGGGATCGGCACAGATACGCAGTATTTT.

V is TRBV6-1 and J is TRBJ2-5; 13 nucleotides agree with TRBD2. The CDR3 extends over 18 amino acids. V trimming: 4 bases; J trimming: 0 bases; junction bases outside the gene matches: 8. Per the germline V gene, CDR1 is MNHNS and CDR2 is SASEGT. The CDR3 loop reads CASSGPGTSGMNQETQYF. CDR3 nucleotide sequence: TGTGCCAGCAGTGGACCCGGGACTAGCGGGATGAACCAAGAGACCCAGTACTTC.

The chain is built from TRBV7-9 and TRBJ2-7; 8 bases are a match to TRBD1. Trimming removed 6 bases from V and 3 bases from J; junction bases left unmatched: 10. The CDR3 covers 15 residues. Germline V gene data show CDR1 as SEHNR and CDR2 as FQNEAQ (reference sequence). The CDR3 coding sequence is TGTGCCAGCAGTTCTCCGGGACAGGAATACTACGAGCAGTACTTC. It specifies CASSSPGQEYYEQYF. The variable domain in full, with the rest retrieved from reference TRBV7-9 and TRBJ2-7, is DTGVSQNPRHKITKRGQNVTFRCDPISEHNRLYWYRQTLGQGPEFLTYFQNEAQLEKSRLLSDRFSAERPKGSFSTLEIQRTEQGDSAMYLCASSSPGQEYYEQYFGPGTRLTVT.

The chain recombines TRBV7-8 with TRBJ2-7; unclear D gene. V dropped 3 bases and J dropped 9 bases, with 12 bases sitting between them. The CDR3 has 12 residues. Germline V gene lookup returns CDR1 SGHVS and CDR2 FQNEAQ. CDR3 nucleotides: TGTGCCAGCAGCTTGACGGCTACGGGGCAGTACTTC. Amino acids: CASSLTATGQYF.

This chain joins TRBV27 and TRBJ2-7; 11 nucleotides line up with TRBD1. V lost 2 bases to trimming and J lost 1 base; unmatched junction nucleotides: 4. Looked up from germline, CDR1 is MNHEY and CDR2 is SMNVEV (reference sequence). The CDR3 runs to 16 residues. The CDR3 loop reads CASSLLGTGGSYEQYF. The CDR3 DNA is TGTGCCAGCAGTTTACTAGGGACAGGGGGGTCCTACGAGCAGTACTTC.

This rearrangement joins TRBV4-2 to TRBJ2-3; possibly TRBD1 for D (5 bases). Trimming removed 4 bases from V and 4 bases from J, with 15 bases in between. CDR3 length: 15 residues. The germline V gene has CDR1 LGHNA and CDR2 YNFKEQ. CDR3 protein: CASSPFGQGSDTQYF. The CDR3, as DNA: TGTGCCAGCAGCCCATTCGGACAAGGGTCAGATACGCAGTATTTT.

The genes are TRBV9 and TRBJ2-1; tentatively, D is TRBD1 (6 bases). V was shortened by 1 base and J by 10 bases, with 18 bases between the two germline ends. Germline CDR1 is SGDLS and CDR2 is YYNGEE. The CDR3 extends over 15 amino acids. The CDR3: CASSVLGDSGTEQFF. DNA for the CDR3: TGTGCCAGCAGCGTATTAGGGGATAGTGGGACAGAGCAGTTCTTC.

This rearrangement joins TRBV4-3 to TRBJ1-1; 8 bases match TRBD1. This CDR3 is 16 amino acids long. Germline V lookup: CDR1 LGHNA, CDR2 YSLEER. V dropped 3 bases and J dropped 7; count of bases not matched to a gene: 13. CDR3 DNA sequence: TGCGCCAGCAGCCAGGATCCGACAGGGGCCGGCGGTGAAGCTTTCTTT. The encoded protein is CASSQDPTGAGGEAFF.